This T cell receptor (beta chain) was retrieved from a study of tumor-infiltrating lymphocytes in primary liver carcinoma. Study-level information: These patients were men and women whose ages were 30 to 69 years. Notes on the study in general: Tumors carried a top-250-clone fraction significantly exceeding that of blood (p = 0.039).

In the case of this clonotype: Its antigen is as yet unknown.

The germline V gene has CDR1 ENHRY and CDR2 SYGVKD. The CDR3 spans 12 residues. Trimming removed 5 bases at V and 10 bases at J, with 14 bases between. Each 20-30 mg portion of unsorted bulk tissue served as the source for co-extraction of RNA and DNA. Reverse transcription of approximately 500 ng total RNA with a constant-region primer produced TCR beta cDNA. ARM-PCR was slightly modified, and three nested multiplex PCR rounds with it gave rise to the TCR beta libraries. Researchers ran the first two PCR rounds for approximately 10 cycles each with TRBV1-TRBV30 forward primers and a C-beta reverse primer. TCRdb redid the calling of the multiplex PCR reads with MiXCR, one entry per CDR3 protein. Of tens of thousands of distinct CDR3 sequences in the sample, 70% to 85% were seen once.

The J gene is TRBJ2-5, the V gene TRBV10-3; D uncertain. Sample: liver tumor tissue from sampling region 5. Noted subset: tumor region T5, tumor centre. This receptor was identified in a man aged 35-49 years with primary liver carcinoma and hepatitis B virus infection. The DNA for the CDR3 is TGTGCCATCAGTCTAGACAAACAGATCCAGTACTTC. Amino acid sequence: CAISLDKQIQYF.